These 32 T cell receptor beta chains were all obtained from the same sample, sequenced in a study of graft-versus-host responses after intestinal transplantation. No antigen has been identified for these receptors. The data were produced by immunoSEQ multiplex PCR, yet TCRdb's version contains in-frame clones alone and is incomplete. The sample records over 100,000 clones, approximately 95% being singletons. Sequences were derived from unstimulated CD8+ T cells sorted from spleen or lymph node cells, sampled before intestinal transplant. These receptors came from a human donor who received an intestinal transplant.

The rearrangement links TRBV9 to TRBJ2-5; D is possibly TRBD1 (6 bases). CDR3 length: 16 residues. CDR1 is SGDLS, CDR2 YYNGEE, per germline. Trimming took off 0 bases at V and 0 bases at J, with 12 bases between the two ends. The CDR3 is CASSVGDRRYQETQYF. In DNA form, the CDR3 reads TGTGCCAGCAGCGTAGGAGACAGGCGGTACCAAGAGACCCAGTACTTC.

This chain links TRBV7-8 with TRBJ2-2; D may be TRBD1 (6 bases). CDR3 length: 19 residues. Between the trimmed V and J ends, which lost 2 bases and 0 bases, there was a span of 19 bases. Germline lookup yields CDR1 SGHVS and CDR2 FQNEAQ. DNA for the CDR3: TGTGCCAGCAGCTTACCCAGGGGAGCTCCTGAGTCGAACACCGGGGAGCTGTTTTTT. Translating gives CASSLPRGAPESNTGELFF.

This clone was seen just once. The rearrangement uses TRBV4-2 and TRBJ2-5; 7 nucleotides line up with TRBD1. The CDR3 extends over 14 amino acids. Germline CDR1 LGHNA, CDR2 YNFKEQ. V dropped 4 bases and J dropped 7; count of bases not matched to a gene: 9. CDR3 coding DNA: TGTGCCAGCAGCCGTCCGGGACAGCGGAGGACCCAGTACTTC. Translating gives CASSRPGQRRTQYF.

The chain is built from TRBV2 and TRBJ2-7; D perhaps matches TRBD2 (5 bases). Germline CDR1 reads SNHLY; CDR2 reads FYNNEI. CDR3 length: 11 amino acids. Trimming took off 8 bases at V and 4 bases at J, with 9 bases between the two ends. In nucleotides, the CDR3 is TGTGCCAGCGCGGAGGAGTACGAGCAGTACTTC. It codes for CASAEEYEQYF.

The chain couples TRBV28 to TRBJ1-5, with a weak D call TRBD1 (5 bases). V was trimmed by 6 bases and J by 7 bases, leaving 13 bases between them. The length of the CDR3 is 13 residues. CDR1 MDHEN and CDR2 SYDVKM come from the germline V gene. DNA of the CDR3: TGTGCCAGCAGGGCCCAGGGAGAACAGCCCCAGCATTTT. Protein sequence: CASRAQGEQPQHF. The variable domain in full, with the rest retrieved from reference TRBV28 and TRBJ1-5, is DVKVTQSSRYLVKRTGEKVFLECVQDMDHENMFWYRQDPGLGLRLIYFSYDVKMKEKGDIPEGYSVSREKKERFSLILESASTNQTSMYLCASRAQGEQPQHFGDGTRLSIL.

This rearrangement joins TRBV6-1 to TRBJ2-1; 11 bases line up with TRBD2. With V trimmed by 2 bases and J by 7 bases, 7 bases remained unmatched. This CDR3 contains 16 residues. CDR1 is MNHNS and CDR2 is SASEGT in the germline V gene. CDR3 in DNA: TGTGCCAGCAGTGAACTCGGGACTAGCGGAAGGAATGAGCAGTTCTTC. Translated: CASSELGTSGRNEQFF.

This chain links TRBV13 with TRBJ2-7; no clear D. CDR1 and CDR2 (germline): PRHDT, FYEKMQ (reference sequence). The V gene lost 5 bases and the J gene lost 6 bases, with 26 bases spanning the gap. The CDR3 is 17 amino acids. Here the CDR3 reads CASSLTTATANLREQYF. The DNA for the CDR3 is TGTGCCAGCAGCCTAACGACTGCCACGGCTAACCTTCGCGAGCAGTACTTC.

The chain links TRBV9 to TRBJ2-1, with 9 bases lining up with TRBD2. This CDR3 has 19 residues. V was clipped by 3 bases and J by 5 bases; unmatched bases: 18. In germline, CDR1 is SGDLS, CDR2 YYNGEE. CDR3 sequence (DNA): TGTGCCAGCAGCGACACCCTTTGGATGGAGCGGGAGGCCCACAATGAGCAGTTCTTC. Its protein is CASSDTLWMEREAHNEQFF.

This chain uses TRBV28 with TRBJ1-4; 10 bases match TRBD1. V lost 8 bases, J lost 6 bases, and 0 bases stayed unmatched. The CDR3 covers 12 residues. Per the germline V gene, CDR1 is MDHEN and CDR2 is SYDVKM. Here the CDR3 reads CASGTGDEKLFF. CDR3 DNA: TGTGCCAGCGGGACAGGGGATGAAAAACTGTTTTTT.

The V and J genes are TRBV23-1 and TRBJ1-3, with D tentatively TRBD1 (5 bases). TRBV23-1 carries the ORF label, with uncertain function. The ends were cut back, 0 bases at V and 0 bases at J, with 9 bases in the middle. The CDR3 loop spans 16 amino acids. The CDR3 protein is CASSQSGTVSGNTIYF. CDR3 nucleotides: TGCGCCAGCAGTCAATCCGGGACGGTCTCTGGAAACACCATATATTTT.

This chain uses TRBV28 with TRBJ2-5; D is unclear. Germline V gives CDR1 MDHEN, CDR2 SYDVKM. The CDR3 is made up of 13 amino acids. The V and J ends lost 2 bases and 2 bases respectively, with 6 bases between them. The CDR3 DNA is TGTGCCAGCAGTTTAGGTTCTCAAGAGACCCAGTACTTC. Encoded protein: CASSLGSQETQYF.

V and J are TRBV9 and TRBJ1-4, with a weak D call TRBD1 (6 bases). Germline CDR1 reads SGDLS; CDR2 reads YYNGEE. V was cut by 4 bases and J by 0 bases, with 10 bases left in between. The CDR3 is 15 residues long. CDR3 loop: CASSPAGATNEKLFF. The CDR3, as DNA: TGTGCCAGCAGCCCCGCAGGGGCAACTAATGAAAAACTGTTTTTT.

The V and J genes are TRBV27 and TRBJ1-2, with a tentative D call TRBD1 (5 bases). Germline V CDR1 and CDR2: MNHEY, SMNVEV (reference sequence). V was trimmed by 0 bases and J by 6 bases, leaving 8 bases between them. CDR3 length equals 13 residues. The CDR3 DNA reads as TGTGCCAGCAGTTTATCGCGAGGGGATGGCTACACCTTC. Encoded protein: CASSLSRGDGYTF.

J is TRBJ1-4 and V is TRBV7-8; 8 bases are shared with TRBD1. Losses at the gene ends were 5 bases for V and 3 bases for J; bases not matched to a gene: 8. CDR3 length: 16 amino acids. Germline CDR1 reads SGHVS; CDR2 reads FQNEAQ. For the CDR3, the DNA is TGTGCCAGCAGCCAGACAGGGGAGGCGGCTAATGAAAAACTGTTTTTT. Translated: CASSQTGEAANEKLFF.

To note about this clone: Other DNA sequences in this sample translate to the same CDR3. The rearrangement joins TRBV13 to TRBJ1-1; a weak D match, TRBD1 (6 bases). Germline CDR1 is PRHDT and CDR2 is FYEKMQ (reference sequence). V was pared by 5 bases and J by 8 bases, with 21 bases between. This CDR3 region has 15 residues. This CDR3 reads CASSADRGPWGEAFF. The CDR3 coding sequence is TGTGCCAGCAGCGCCGACCGGGGGCCTTGGGGGGAAGCTTTCTTT.

The chain is built from TRBV19 and TRBJ1-6; maybe TRBD1 (5 bases). CDR3 length: 15 amino acids. The ends were cut back, 6 bases at V and 6 bases at J, with 15 bases in the middle. Per the germline V gene, CDR1 is LNHDA and CDR2 is SQIVND (reference sequence). This CDR3 is CASSPFRDSNSPLHF. The CDR3 DNA reads TGTGCCAGTAGCCCTTTCCGGGACTCTAATTCACCCCTCCACTTT.

This chain links TRBV27 with TRBJ2-7; TRBD2 aligns across 9 bases. Trimming took 3 bases from V and 0 from J; bases not matched to a gene: 3. CDR3 length: 15 amino acids. Germline CDR1 MNHEY, CDR2 SMNVEV (reference sequence). The CDR3, as DNA: TGTGCCAGCAGTTTCACTAGCGGGTTCTCCTACGAGCAGTACTTC. This sequence encodes CASSFTSGFSYEQYF.

The J gene is TRBJ1-2, the V gene TRBV19; possibly TRBD1 for D (6 bases). The CDR3 is made up of 17 amino acids. Trimming cost V 7 bases and J 2 bases, with 23 bases left between them. The germline gives CDR1 LNHDA, CDR2 SQIVND (reference sequence). The CDR3 DNA reads as TGTGCCAGTACCCCGAGAGGCAAGGGGGGTTCCAACTATGGCTACACCTTC. Translation: CASTPRGKGGSNYGYTF.

A single count supports this clone. This chain joins TRBV6-5 and TRBJ2-1; 7 bases line up with TRBD2. With V trimmed by 0 bases and J by 4 bases, 6 bases remained unmatched. The CDR3 spans 16 residues. Per the germline V gene, CDR1 is MNHEY and CDR2 is SVGAGI. Written as DNA, the CDR3 is TGTGCCAGCAGTTACTCTGCTAGCGGATATTACAATGAGCAGTTCTTC. Protein product: CASSYSASGYYNEQFF.

The V and J genes are TRBV9 and TRBJ2-1; D unresolved. CDR1 and CDR2 from the germline V gene are SGDLS and YYNGEE. The CDR3 covers 12 residues. V was shortened by 3 bases and J by 6 bases, with 7 bases between the two germline ends. CDR3 protein: CASSETSNEQFF. The CDR3 nucleotides are TGTGCCAGCAGCGAGACGTCCAATGAGCAGTTCTTC.

The V and J genes are TRBV4-1 and TRBJ2-7, with D perhaps assigned TRBD1 or TRBD2 (7 bases each). From germline, CDR1 is MGHRA and CDR2 YSYEKL. This CDR3 has 14 amino acids. Trimming removed 3 bases from V and 6 bases from J, with 15 bases in between. The CDR3 region is CASSHDDREGEQYF. The DNA of the CDR3 is TGCGCCAGCAGCCACGATGACAGGGAGGGCGAGCAGTACTTC.

The chain recombines TRBV6-6 with TRBJ2-7; D unclear. Germline CDR1 MNHNY, CDR2 SVGAGI (reference sequence). V was trimmed by 5 bases and J by 0 bases, leaving 11 bases between them. The CDR3 spans 14 residues. The CDR3 region is CASSPGLSSYEQYF. In DNA form, the CDR3 reads TGTGCCAGCAGTCCGGGCCTAAGCTCCTACGAGCAGTACTTC.

This chain connects TRBV6-6 to TRBJ2-3; possibly TRBD1 for D (6 bases). Trimming removed 4 bases from V and 4 bases from J, with 15 bases in between. This CDR3 has 15 amino acids. CDR1 and CDR2 (germline): MNHNY, SVGAGI (reference sequence). CDR3 bases: TGTGCCAGCAGTTCGGCACAGGGTAGCGCAGATACGCAGTATTTT. This translates into CASSSAQGSADTQYF.

The chain combines TRBV2 with TRBJ2-7; D might be TRBD2 (5 bases). V was shortened by 0 bases and J by 2 bases, with 5 bases between the two germline ends. There are 13 residues in the CDR3. Looked up from germline, CDR1 is SNHLY and CDR2 is FYNNEI. DNA for the CDR3: TGTGCCAGCAGTGAAGCGACTACCTACGAGCAGTACTTC. Amino acids: CASSEATTYEQYF.

This clone has only one observation. This chain joins TRBV7-2 and TRBJ2-1; 9 bases align to TRBD2. CDR3 length: 18 residues. Germline CDR1 and CDR2: SGHTA and FQGNSA. The junction had 12 bases not matched to a gene; V was cut back by 2 bases and J by 4 bases. The CDR3 DNA reads as TGTGCCAGCAGCTTACGGGATAGCGGGAGCGACCTGTACAATGAGCAGTTCTTC. This codes for CASSLRDSGSDLYNEQFF.

This chain links TRBV6-1 with TRBJ1-5; maybe TRBD1 (5 bases). Trimming left V 4 bases short and J 4 bases short, with 17 bases between. The germline CDR1 and CDR2 sequences are MNHNS and SASEGT. The CDR3 runs 16 residues. The CDR3, as DNA: TGTGCCAGCAGTGCCCCTGTGGCCGGGGGTAATCAGCCCCAGCATTTT. This codes for CASSAPVAGGNQPQHF.

The genes are TRBV6-1 and TRBJ1-2; no firm D call. The CDR3 sequence is 11 residues long. CDR1 MNHNS and CDR2 SASEGT come from the germline V gene. V lost 9 bases and J lost 10, with 15 bases in between. CDR3 loop: CASGPWYDYTF. The DNA of the CDR3 is TGTGCCAGTGGGCCTTGGTACGACTACACCTTC.

The gene calls are TRBV27 and TRBJ2-5; TRBD2 matches at 9 bases. The length of the CDR3 is 17 residues. The J segment lost 2 bases and the V segment lost 0 bases, leaving 7 bases of the junction unmatched. In germline, CDR1 is MNHEY, CDR2 SMNVEV (reference sequence). The CDR3 is CASSLSREGPWQETQYF. Written as DNA, the CDR3 is TGTGCCAGCAGTTTATCGCGGGAGGGCCCTTGGCAAGAGACCCAGTACTTC.

The rearrangement links TRBV7-3 to TRBJ2-2, with D perhaps TRBD2 (5 bases). Germline-derived CDR1 and CDR2 are SGHTA and FQGTGA. Trimming took 7 bases from V and 4 from J, leaving 19 bases between them. The CDR3 sequence is 16 residues long. CDR3 amino acids: CASTISVEGITGELFF. The CDR3 DNA reads as TGTGCCAGCACCATAAGTGTAGAGGGAATCACCGGGGAGCTGTTTTTT.

The chain couples TRBV13 to TRBJ2-7; tentatively, D is TRBD1 (5 bases). The germline gives CDR1 PRHDT, CDR2 FYEKMQ (reference sequence). The V end was cut by 4 bases, the J end by 1 base, with 8 bases between. The CDR3 has 13 amino acids. The CDR3 loop reads CASSYRQSYEQYF. In DNA, the CDR3 is TGTGCCAGCAGCTACAGACAGTCCTACGAGCAGTACTTC.

V usage is TRBV4-1 and J usage is TRBJ2-7; 9 nucleotides line up with TRBD1. Losses at the gene ends were 1 base for V and 4 bases for J; bases not matched to a gene: 5. Germline V lookup: CDR1 MGHRA, CDR2 YSYEKL. CDR3 length equals 15 residues. CDR3 coding DNA: TGCGCCAGCAGCCAAGTTGCCGGGACAGGGTACGAGCAGTACTTC. Protein sequence: CASSQVAGTGYEQYF.

The chain links TRBV19 to TRBJ2-1; 7 positions agree with TRBD2. The CDR3 has 13 residues. V gave up 6 bases and J gave up 4 bases; unmatched junction bases: 3. Per germline, CDR1 LNHDA and CDR2 SQIVND (reference sequence). The CDR3 protein is CASRGLVYNEQFF. The CDR3 nucleotides read TGTGCCAGTAGAGGACTAGTATACAATGAGCAGTTCTTC. The variable domain in full, completed from reference TRBV19 and TRBJ2-1, reads DGGITQSPKYLFRKEGQNVTLSCEQNLNHDAMYWYRQDPGQGLRLIYYSQIVNDFQKGDIAEGYSVSREKKESFPLTVTSAQKNPTAFYLCASRGLVYNEQFFGPGTRLTVL.